Given below is one T cell receptor (beta chain) in context. The antigen remains undetermined. Both 60 Vbeta primers and 13 Jbeta primers went into the PCR. Authors' data handling: An analysis that came later counted around 80 million unique TCR beta chains, around 10 million shared. Some clones are missing from TCRdb's copy, which holds only in-frame ones; the method was immunoSEQ multiplex PCR. D and trimming come from the DNA, and the V and J calls and clone size come from that table. Found here are around 99,000 clones, 60% to 85% of them singletons; the top ten hold around 7.3%. These data are taken from a study of cytomegalovirus exposure and HLA in healthy donors. Study results and caveats: The productive fraction for most TCR beta V segments was about 87% or about 30% in an earlier analysis. Reports credit the classifier with highly specific, highly sensitive diagnosis of cytomegalovirus status.

The CDR3 is 16 residues long. Germline CDR1 SGHTA, CDR2 FQGNSA. J lost 3 bases, V lost 6 bases, and 11 bases had no gene match. The TCR comes from a middle-aged man in good health and CMV-seropositive. The V and J genes are TRBV7-2 and TRBJ2-3; 8 nucleotides agree with TRBD2. Sequenced: PBMCs. CDR3 loop: CASSQPRGLVTDTQYF. The DNA of the CDR3 is TGTGCCAGCAGTCAACCCCGGGGACTAGTTACAGATACGCAGTATTTT.